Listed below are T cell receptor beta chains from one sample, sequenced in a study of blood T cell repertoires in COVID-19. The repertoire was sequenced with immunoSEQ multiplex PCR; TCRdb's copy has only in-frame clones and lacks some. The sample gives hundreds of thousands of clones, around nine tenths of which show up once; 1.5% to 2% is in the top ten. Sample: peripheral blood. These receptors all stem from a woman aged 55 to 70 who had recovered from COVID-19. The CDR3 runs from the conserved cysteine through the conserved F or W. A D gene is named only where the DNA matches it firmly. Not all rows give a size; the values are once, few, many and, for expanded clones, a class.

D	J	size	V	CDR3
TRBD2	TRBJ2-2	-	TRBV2	CASQSSGGNTGELFF
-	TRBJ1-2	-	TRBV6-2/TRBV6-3	CASSTNRGYGYTF
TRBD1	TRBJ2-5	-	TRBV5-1	CASSLEGGGETQYF
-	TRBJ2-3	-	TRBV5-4	CASTMGRGAADTQYF
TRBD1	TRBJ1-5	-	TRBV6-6	CASSGRSTGVRQPQHF
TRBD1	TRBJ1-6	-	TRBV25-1	CASSESPGTGLSPLHF
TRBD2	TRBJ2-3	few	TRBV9	CASSVAGLGSTDTQYF
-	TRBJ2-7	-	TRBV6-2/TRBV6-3	CASSYEGFRGIYEQYF
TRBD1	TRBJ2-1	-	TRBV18	CASSGYPDRGAADEQFF
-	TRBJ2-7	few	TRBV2	CASSEDTSYEQYF
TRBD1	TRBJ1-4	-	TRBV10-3	CAISEGQGVEKLFF
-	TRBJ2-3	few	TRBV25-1	CASRLGGGNTQYF
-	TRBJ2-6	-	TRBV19	CASSIARGGANVLTF
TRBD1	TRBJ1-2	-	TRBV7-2	CASSVQTGLFGYTF
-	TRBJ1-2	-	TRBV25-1	CASSESDFGGYTF
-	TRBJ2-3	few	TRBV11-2	CASRSLQWSTDTQYF
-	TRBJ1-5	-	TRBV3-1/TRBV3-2	CASSQGWGRGQPQHF
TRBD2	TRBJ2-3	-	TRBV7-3	CASSDNSGGAKDTQYF
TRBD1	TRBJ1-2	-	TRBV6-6	CASSRTPGQLANYGYTF
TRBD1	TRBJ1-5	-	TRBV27	CASAGTDNQPQHF
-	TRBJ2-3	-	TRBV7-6	CASSSWGGASTDTQYF
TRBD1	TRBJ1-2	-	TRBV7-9	CASSPRTGEDGYTF
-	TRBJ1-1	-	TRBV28	CASSFWGRRWNTEAFF
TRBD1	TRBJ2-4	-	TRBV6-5	CASSRQGLAKNIQYF
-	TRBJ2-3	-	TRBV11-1	CASSLRTARSTDTQYF
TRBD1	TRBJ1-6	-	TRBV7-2	CASSLYGTDNSPLHF
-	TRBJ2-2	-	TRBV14	CASSQDRRAGELFF
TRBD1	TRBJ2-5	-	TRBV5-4	CASSSPQGDSETQYF
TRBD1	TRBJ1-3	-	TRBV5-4	CASSLRLGGSSGNTIYF
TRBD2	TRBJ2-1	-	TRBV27	CASKPRASGGQYNEQFF
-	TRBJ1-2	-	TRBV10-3	CAIKSLTANYGYTF
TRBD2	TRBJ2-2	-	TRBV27	CASSPPGTIVPGELFF
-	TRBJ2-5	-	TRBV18	CASSPNLGAETQYF
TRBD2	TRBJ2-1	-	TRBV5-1	CASSLVAGSGYNEQFF
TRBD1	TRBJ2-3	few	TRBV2	CAGQGPYTDTQYF
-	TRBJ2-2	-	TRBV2	CASSPGAGPTGELFF
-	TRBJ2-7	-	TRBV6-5	CASSPQGGWEQYF
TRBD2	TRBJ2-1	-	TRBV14	CASSHHPLGVAGGRNEQFF
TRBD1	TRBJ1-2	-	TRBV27	CASSLGQNYGYTF
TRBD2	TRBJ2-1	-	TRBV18	CASSPYLGRGALNEQFF
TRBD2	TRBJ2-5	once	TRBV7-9	CASSLGLAAIQETQYF
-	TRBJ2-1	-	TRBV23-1	CASSRSSRGFF
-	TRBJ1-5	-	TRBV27	CASSVMSNQPQHF
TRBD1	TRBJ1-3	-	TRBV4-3	CASSQDLAGTAGNTIYF
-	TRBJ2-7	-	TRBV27	CASSSYSAPGTYEQYF
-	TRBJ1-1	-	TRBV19	CASSIVGDGTEAFF
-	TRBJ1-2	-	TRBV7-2	CASSPGGSNYGYTF
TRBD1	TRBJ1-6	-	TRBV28	CASSTPGQVNSPLHF
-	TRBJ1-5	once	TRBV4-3	CASSQDRSSNQPQHF
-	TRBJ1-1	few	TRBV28	CASSFQDTEAFF
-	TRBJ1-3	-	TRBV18	CASSPYSLSGNTIYF
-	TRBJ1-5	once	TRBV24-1	CATSDPHRLSNQPQHF
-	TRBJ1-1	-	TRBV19	CASIPGRGLNTEAFF